The 10 T cell receptor beta chains below all came from one sample that was sequenced in a study of Tregs in tolerant kidney transplant recipients. Only in-frame clones appear in the TCRdb table, and some are missing; sequencing was by immunoSEQ multiplex PCR. The table has tens of thousands of clones, around 93% seen once; the top ten hold 13% to 15%. Mixed chimerism was transient after nonmyeloablative marrow transplants from related graft donors. The specimen comprised CD8+ T cells from blood (PBMCs), sampled 24 months after the transplant. Receptors were obtained from a human patient who received a combined kidney and bone marrow transplant. A share of the T cells may be of graft donor origin.

The count of this clone is one. This chain joins TRBV9 and TRBJ2-7, with D maybe TRBD2 (6 bases). CDR1 is SGDLS and CDR2 is YYNGEE in the germline V gene. The V end lost 5 bases, the J end lost 7 bases, and 19 bases lay between the germline ends. CDR3 length: 14 amino acids. CDR3 nucleotides: TGTGCCAGCAGACCCCTAGATGGGGCGGGGGAGCAGTACTTC. Its protein is CASRPLDGAGEQYF.

This clone was seen more than once but under ten times. The chain combines TRBV4-3 with TRBJ2-7, with 9 bases aligning to TRBD2. This CDR3 region has 16 residues. Germline lookup yields CDR1 LGHNA and CDR2 YSLEER. V shed 0 bases, J shed 0 bases, and the junction held 3 bases outside the gene matches. CDR3 amino acids: CASSQEAGGGSYEQYF. DNA of the CDR3: TGCGCCAGCAGCCAAGAAGCGGGGGGCGGCTCCTACGAGCAGTACTTC.

J is TRBJ2-7 and V is TRBV13; 13 positions agree with TRBD2. Looked up from germline, CDR1 is PRHDT and CDR2 is FYEKMQ (reference sequence). This CDR3 has 15 amino acids. V lost 5 bases to trimming and J lost 7 bases; unmatched junction nucleotides: 8. CDR3 protein: CASSPRLAGGREQYF. DNA of the CDR3: TGTGCCAGCAGCCCTCGACTAGCGGGAGGTCGGGAGCAGTACTTC.

A few counts support this clone. The chain recombines TRBV7-2 with TRBJ2-7, with 9 bases fitting TRBD1. The germline V gene encodes CDR1 SGHTA and CDR2 FQGNSA. The CDR3 loop spans 15 amino acids. The V segment lost 3 bases and the J segment 3 bases; nucleotides outside the gene matches: 6. The CDR3 here is CASSLEQGAGYEQYF. The DNA of the CDR3 is TGTGCCAGCAGCTTGGAACAGGGGGCAGGCTACGAGCAGTACTTC.

The CDR3 is CASSFGALAGGIYSYEQYF. CDR3 nucleotides: TGTGCCAGCAGTTTTGGGGCACTAGCGGGGGGGATTTACTCCTACGAGCAGTACTTC. The chain uses TRBV7-2 and TRBJ2-7, with 13 bases fitting TRBD2. CDR1 is SGHTA and CDR2 is FQGNSA in the germline V gene. CDR3 length: 19 residues. With 6 bases clipped from V and 0 bases from J, the junction kept 14 bases outside the gene matches.

This chain links TRBV11-2 with TRBJ2-5; D possibly corresponds to TRBD2 (6 bases). The end of the DNA aligns better with TRBJ2-7, so the J call may be wrong. Per the germline V gene, CDR1 is SGHAT and CDR2 is FQNNGV. The CDR3 is 13 amino acids. CDR3 in amino acids: CATPGEATYEQYF. DNA for the CDR3: TGTGCCACACCGGGGGAAGCAACCTACGAGCAGTACTTC.

The chain is built from TRBV11-2 and TRBJ1-2, with D perhaps TRBD1 (6 bases). Trimming pared 5 bases from V and 4 bases from J, leaving 11 bases between. Germline V gene data show CDR1 as SGHAT and CDR2 as FQNNGV. This CDR3 is built from 13 residues. The CDR3 nucleotides are TGTGCCAGCAGCGACAGGATCCGCTATGGCTACACCTTC. Translated, it gives CASSDRIRYGYTF.

The chain is built from TRBV4-3 and TRBJ1-5; D uncertain. CDR1 and CDR2 from the germline V gene are LGHNA and YSLEER. The CDR3 sequence is 13 residues long. V dropped 4 bases and J dropped 6 bases, with 10 bases sitting between them. CDR3 amino acids: CASSPGSSQPQHF. For the CDR3, the DNA is TGCGCCAGCAGCCCGGGATCCAGTCAGCCCCAGCATTTT.

This sequence joins TRBV5-1 and TRBJ2-4, with a possible D match to TRBD2 (6 bases). V was pared by 0 bases and J by 9 bases, with 13 bases between. The CDR3 is 14 amino acids. CDR1 and CDR2 (germline): SGHRS, YFSETQ. CDR3 protein: CASSLAGVGGIQYF. DNA for the CDR3: TGCGCCAGCAGCTTGGCCGGGGTGGGGGGCATTCAGTACTTC.

The chain couples TRBV27 to TRBJ2-3, with a possible D match to TRBD2 (5 bases). The V and J ends lost 1 base and 5 bases respectively, with 10 bases between them. The CDR3 sequence is 14 residues long. Germline values: CDR1 MNHEY, CDR2 SMNVEV (reference sequence). The CDR3, as DNA: TGTGCCAGCAGTTTATTACTAGGTGGAGATACGCAGTATTTT. It encodes CASSLLLGGDTQYF.